This T cell receptor (beta chain) was sequenced for a study of CD8+CD57+ T cells in acquired aplastic anemia. Overall study context: Sorted CD4+ and CD8+ cells gave an average of around 3.3 ug of DNA. Reads per healthy sample averaged around 9.9 million (CD4+) and 11 million to 13 million (CD8+).

The ends were cut back, 1 base at V and 4 bases at J, with 11 bases in the middle. The CDR3 loop spans 14 amino acids. Germline assignment: CDR1 SEHNR and CDR2 FQNEAQ (reference sequence). According to the study, genomic DNA was the template for TCR beta VDJ and CDR3 profiling. One entry per CDR3 protein results from TCRdb running MiXCR on the reads. The data contain a few hundred thousand distinct CDR3 sequences, over 60% of them seen just once; the ten biggest clones take up over 25%. V usage is TRBV7-9 and J usage is TRBJ2-7; D remains unclear. Sequencing was carried out using sorted CD4+, CD8+, or CD8+CD57+ T cells (not recorded which) from PBMCs. This receptor was identified in a human donor in good health. As DNA, the CDR3 is TGTGCCAGCAGCTTAGGTCCGCCGAGGTACGAGCAGTACTTC. It specifies CASSLGPPRYEQYF.